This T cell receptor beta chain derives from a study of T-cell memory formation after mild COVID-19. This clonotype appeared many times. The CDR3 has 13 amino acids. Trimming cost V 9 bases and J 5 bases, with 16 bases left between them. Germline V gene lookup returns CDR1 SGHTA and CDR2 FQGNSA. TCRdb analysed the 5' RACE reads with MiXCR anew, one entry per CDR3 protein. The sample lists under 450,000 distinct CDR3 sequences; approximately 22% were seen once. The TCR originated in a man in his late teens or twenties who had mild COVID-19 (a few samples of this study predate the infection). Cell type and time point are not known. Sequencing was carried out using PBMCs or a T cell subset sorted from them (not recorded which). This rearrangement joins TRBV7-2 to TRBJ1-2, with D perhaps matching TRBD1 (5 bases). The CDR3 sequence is CASRRAGGYGYTF. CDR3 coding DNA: TGTGCCAGTAGGCGGGCCGGGGGGTATGGCTACACCTTC.